The clone carrying this TCR beta chain was seen only a few times. Its antigen is currently unknown. A junction boundary mismatches the germline segment, possibly from a read error. MiXCR re-clonotyped the PCR reads for TCRdb. In the table there are tens of thousands of clones, about 16% of which are singletons. This CDR3 comprises 13 residues. These data belong to a study of metastatic and nonmetastatic thyroid tumors. Before thyroid surgery, none of the patients had received any treatment. Study observations and caveats: Significantly greater TCR beta diversity was reportedly found in malignant thyroid tumors than in benign nodules (in blood and tumor).

The sequenced sample was blood. The origin of this receptor is a female donor with papillary thyroid cancer or a benign thyroid nodule (not recorded which). Some clones in this sample may be carry-over from other donors' samples. The J gene is TRBJ2-1, the V gene TRBV12-3 or TRBV12-4, with D perhaps TRBD2 (5 bases). The DNA for the CDR3 is TGTACCAGCAGTGCGGGCCTCTACAATGAGCAGTTCTTC. It specifies CTSSAGLYNEQFF.